This is a list of T cell receptor beta chains from one sample in a study of blood T cell repertoires in COVID-19. Assay: immunoSEQ multiplex PCR; the TCRdb copy retains only in-frame clones and omits some. The sample consists of hundreds of thousands of clones, approximately 79% of them appearing once. The specimen sequenced was peripheral blood. These receptor sequences come from a woman aged 40-49 years with active or convalescent COVID-19. Both conserved end residues are part of each CDR3.

j_call: TRBJ2-7
cdr3_length: 12
v_call: TRBV2
cdr3_aa: CASLDRGRKQYF

j_call: TRBJ1-6
cdr3_length: 16
v_call: TRBV5-1
cdr3_aa: CASSFTAGQGNSPLHF

j_call: TRBJ1-1
cdr3_length: 16
v_call: TRBV4-1
cdr3_aa: CASSEATGRGDTEAFF

j_call: TRBJ2-7
cdr3_length: 15
v_call: TRBV5-4
cdr3_aa: CASSLVGQDSHEQYF

j_call: TRBJ1-1
cdr3_length: 12
v_call: TRBV5-4
cdr3_aa: CASSTGNTEAFF

j_call: TRBJ1-2
cdr3_length: 12
v_call: TRBV2
cdr3_aa: CASRIRDYGYTF

j_call: TRBJ1-2
cdr3_length: 19
v_call: TRBV19
cdr3_aa: CASSGLTGTGQGIYYGYTF

j_call: TRBJ1-2
cdr3_length: 11
v_call: TRBV19
cdr3_aa: CASSMGAGYTF

j_call: TRBJ1-4
cdr3_length: 16
v_call: TRBV5-1
cdr3_aa: CASSLPQGAANEKLFF

j_call: TRBJ2-7
cdr3_length: 15
v_call: TRBV5-6
cdr3_aa: CASSLYGTVDYEQYF

j_call: TRBJ2-3
cdr3_length: 16
v_call: TRBV5-4
cdr3_aa: CASSLAIAGAPDTQYF

j_call: TRBJ2-6
cdr3_length: 15
v_call: TRBV19
cdr3_aa: CASSTAGSGANVLTF

j_call: TRBJ2-2
cdr3_length: 14
v_call: TRBV6-5
cdr3_aa: CASRAHGGVGELFF

j_call: TRBJ1-2
cdr3_length: 11
v_call: TRBV2
cdr3_aa: CASTGTYGYTF

j_call: TRBJ1-1
cdr3_length: 15
v_call: TRBV28
cdr3_aa: CASSLGGLEGTEAFF

j_call: TRBJ1-1
cdr3_length: 12
v_call: TRBV3-1/TRBV3-2
cdr3_aa: CASSPGGASAFF

j_call: TRBJ1-5
cdr3_length: 13
v_call: TRBV4-2
cdr3_aa: CASSQDGDQPQHF

j_call: TRBJ1-3
cdr3_length: 16
v_call: TRBV5-1
cdr3_aa: CASSLGGTSADNTIYF